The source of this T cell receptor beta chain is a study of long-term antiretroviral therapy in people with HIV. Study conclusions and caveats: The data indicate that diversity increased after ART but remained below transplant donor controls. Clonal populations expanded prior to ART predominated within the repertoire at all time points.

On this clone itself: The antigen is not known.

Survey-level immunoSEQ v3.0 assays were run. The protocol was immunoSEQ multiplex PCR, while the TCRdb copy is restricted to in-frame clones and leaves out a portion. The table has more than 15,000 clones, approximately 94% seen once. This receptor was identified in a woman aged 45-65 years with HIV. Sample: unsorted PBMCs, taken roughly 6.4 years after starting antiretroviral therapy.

CDR3 DNA: TGTGCCAGTAGTATGGGACTGAACACCGGGGAGCTGTTTTTT. The encoded protein is CASSMGLNTGELFF. The chain carries TRBV19 and TRBJ2-2; the D gene is possibly TRBD2 (6 bases). The V gene's germline CDR1 is LNHDA and CDR2 SQIVND (reference sequence). The V and J ends lost 3 bases and 1 base respectively, with 6 bases between them. This CDR3 is 14 amino acids long.